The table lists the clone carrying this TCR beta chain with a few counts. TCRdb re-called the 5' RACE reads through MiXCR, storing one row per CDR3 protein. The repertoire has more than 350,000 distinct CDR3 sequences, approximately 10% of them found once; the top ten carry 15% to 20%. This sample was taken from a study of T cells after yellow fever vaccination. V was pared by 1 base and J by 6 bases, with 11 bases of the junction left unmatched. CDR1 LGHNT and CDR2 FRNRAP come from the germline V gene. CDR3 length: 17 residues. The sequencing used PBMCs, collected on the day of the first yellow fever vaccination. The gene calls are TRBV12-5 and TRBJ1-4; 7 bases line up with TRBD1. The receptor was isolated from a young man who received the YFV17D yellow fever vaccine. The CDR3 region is CASGLAWIRQGDEKLFF. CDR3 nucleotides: TGTGCTAGTGGTTTGGCTTGGATTAGACAGGGCGATGAAAAACTGTTTTTT.